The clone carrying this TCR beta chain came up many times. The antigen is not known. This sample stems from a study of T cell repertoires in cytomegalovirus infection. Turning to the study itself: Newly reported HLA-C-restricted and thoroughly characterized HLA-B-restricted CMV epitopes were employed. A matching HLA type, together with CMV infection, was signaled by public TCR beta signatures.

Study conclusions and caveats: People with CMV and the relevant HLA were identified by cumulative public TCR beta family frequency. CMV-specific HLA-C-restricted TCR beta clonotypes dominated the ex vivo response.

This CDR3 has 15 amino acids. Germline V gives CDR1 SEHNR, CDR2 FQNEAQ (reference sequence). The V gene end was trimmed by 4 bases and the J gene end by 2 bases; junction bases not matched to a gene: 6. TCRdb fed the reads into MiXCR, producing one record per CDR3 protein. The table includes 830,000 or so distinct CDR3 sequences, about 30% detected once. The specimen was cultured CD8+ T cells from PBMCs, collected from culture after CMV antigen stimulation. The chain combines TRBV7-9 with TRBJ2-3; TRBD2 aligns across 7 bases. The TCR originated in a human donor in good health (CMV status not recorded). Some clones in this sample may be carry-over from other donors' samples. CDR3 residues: CASSSPAGPTDTQYF. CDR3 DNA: TGTGCCAGCAGCTCTCCAGCGGGGCCCACAGATACGCAGTATTTT. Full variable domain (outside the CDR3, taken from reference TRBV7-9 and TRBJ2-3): DTGVSQNPRHKITKRGQNVTFRCDPISEHNRLYWYRQTLGQGPEFLTYFQNEAQLEKSRLLSDRFSAERPKGSFSTLEIQRTEQGDSAMYLCASSSPAGPTDTQYFGPGTRLTVL.